The clone carrying this T cell receptor beta chain was counted at least ten times. Antigen specificity is unknown. In TCRdb, the reads were re-called with MiXCR into one record per CDR3 protein. The sample includes roughly 720,000 distinct CDR3 sequences, 35% to 45% of them seen just once. The data were taken from a study of T cell repertoires in cytomegalovirus infection. Overall study context: Signatures in public TCR beta sequences pointed to both CMV infection and matching HLA type. Findings and limits, study-wide: Cumulative frequency (of public TCR beta family members) identified carriers of CMV plus the relevant HLA.

Germline V gene lookup returns CDR1 SGHTA and CDR2 FQGNSA. V shed 1 base and J 1 base; nucleotides not matched to a gene: 6. This CDR3 has 16 amino acids. The source of this sequence is a human donor in good health (CMV status not recorded). Some clones in this sample may be carry-over from other donors' samples. The chain links TRBV7-2 to TRBJ2-7; 8 nucleotides agree with TRBD2. Sequenced input: PBMCs. The CDR3 bases are TGTGCCAGCAGCTTAGGGACGGGAGGGATGTCCTACGAGCAGTACTTC. Amino acid sequence: CASSLGTGGMSYEQYF.